Shown below are 19 T cell receptor beta chains from a single sample sequenced in a study of early T cells in non-severe SARS-CoV-2 infection. Via MiXCR, TCRdb re-called the 5' RACE reads, giving one row per CDR3 protein. There are 40,000 to 55,000 distinct CDR3 sequences in the sample; around 9.1% occur only once, and roughly 8% lies in the top ten. Sequencing was performed on whole blood. The source is an adult who was a healthcare worker with PCR-confirmed SARS-CoV-2 infection or an uninfected control (not recorded which).

This clonotype appeared many times. V usage is TRBV29-1 and J usage is TRBJ1-2; D not certain. The V gene lost 1 base and the J gene lost 4 bases, with 10 bases spanning the gap. CDR3 size: 13 residues. The germline V gene encodes CDR1 SQVTM and CDR2 ANQGSEA. The CDR3: CSVEGGGRYGYTF. The CDR3 DNA is TGCAGCGTTGAAGGAGGAGGACGCTATGGCTACACCTTC.

J is TRBJ1-2 and V is TRBV29-1, with a possible D match to TRBD1 (5 bases). V gave up 4 bases and J gave up 4 bases, with 13 bases separating them. From germline, CDR1 is SQVTM and CDR2 ANQGSEA. The CDR3 runs to 13 residues. CDR3 nucleotides: TGCAGCGTTGTTTATCCAGGGACCTATGGCTACACCTTC. Protein product: CSVVYPGTYGYTF.

This clonotype was seen a few times. The rearrangement links TRBV27 to TRBJ2-7; no definite D call. The V gene lost 3 bases and the J gene lost 5 bases, with 17 bases spanning the gap. This CDR3 region has 15 residues. CDR1 MNHEY and CDR2 SMNVEV come from the germline V gene (reference sequence). CDR3 nucleotides: TGTGCCAGCAGTTTGGAGAGACATGGTGCCGACGAGCAGTACTTC. Protein sequence: CASSLERHGADEQYF.

DNA for the CDR3: TGCGCCAGCAGCCGAGGACAGGGGACGAATACTGAAGCTTTCTTT. Amino acid sequence: CASSRGQGTNTEAFF. This sequence joins TRBV4-1 and TRBJ1-1; 9 nucleotides match TRBD1. The CDR3 contains 15 residues. Per germline, CDR1 MGHRA and CDR2 YSYEKL. The junction had 8 bases not matched to a gene; V was cut back by 4 bases and J by 5 bases.

At least ten counts were recorded for this clonotype. The chain links TRBV6-5 to TRBJ1-1; 9 bases agree with TRBD1. The V gene end was trimmed by 2 bases and the J gene end by 10 bases; junction bases not matched to a gene: 8. Germline-derived CDR1 and CDR2 are MNHEY and SVGAGI. CDR3 length: 14 amino acids. The DNA for the CDR3 is TGTGCCAGCAGTTACACAGGGGGCGCTTCGGTAGCTTTCTTT. It is translated as CASSYTGGASVAFF.

V usage is TRBV7-2 and J usage is TRBJ1-5; no reliable D call. Germline V lookup: CDR1 SGHTA, CDR2 FQGNSA. V was trimmed by 5 bases and J by 7 bases, leaving 12 bases between them. The CDR3 length is 13 residues. The CDR3 region has the DNA TGTGCCAGCAGCACCTTGGCAGGCCAGCCCCAGCATTTT. Residues: CASSTLAGQPQHF.

Ten or more counts support this clonotype. This chain uses TRBV10-1 with TRBJ2-6; D gene ambiguous. The CDR3 has 17 residues. V gave up 4 bases and J gave up 1 base, with 14 bases separating them. The germline V gene has CDR1 WNHNN and CDR2 SYGVQD (reference sequence). The CDR3 here is CASSGGRPGSGANVLTF. CDR3 DNA: TGCGCCAGCAGTGGAGGACGTCCCGGGTCTGGGGCCAACGTCCTGACTTTC.

This clonotype was seen many times. This chain connects TRBV5-5 to TRBJ1-4; TRBD1 aligns across 7 bases. Looked up from germline, CDR1 is SGHKS and CDR2 is YYEKEE (reference sequence). This CDR3 spans 15 amino acids. J gave up 7 bases and V 4 bases, and 10 bases lay outside the gene matches. CDR3 sequence: CASSTRDSEGEKLFF. In DNA form, the CDR3 reads TGTGCCAGCAGCACCCGGGACAGCGAGGGTGAAAAACTGTTTTTT.

The table lists this clonotype with many counts. CDR3 sequence reads: CASSPGGGQETQYF. The CDR3 coding sequence is TGTGCCAGCAGCCCAGGCGGGGGGCAGGAGACCCAGTACTTC. V usage is TRBV7-7 and J usage is TRBJ2-5, with 8 bases identical to TRBD2. After removal of 5 bases from V and 5 bases from J, the junction contained 7 bases not matched to a gene. CDR1 is SSHAT, CDR2 FNYEAQ, per germline (reference sequence). The CDR3 has 14 residues.

This clonotype has at least ten counts. V is TRBV7-8 and J is TRBJ2-2; 9 bases map to TRBD1. The CDR3 has 16 amino acids. Unmatched junction bases numbered 13, after V lost 7 bases and J lost 7 bases. The germline CDR1 and CDR2 sequences are SGHVS and FQNEAQ. CDR3 DNA sequence: TGTGCCAGCACCGACCGGAACAGGGGGCTTGTCGGGGAGCTGTTTTTT. This codes for CASTDRNRGLVGELFF.

Many counts were recorded for this clonotype. In DNA form, the CDR3 reads TGTGCCAGCAGCCCAGAGGGCCGAGGTGAGCAGTTCTTC. Translation: CASSPEGRGEQFF. The chain combines TRBV11-3 with TRBJ2-1, with D possibly matching TRBD2 (5 bases). The ends were cut back, 5 bases at V and 9 bases at J, with 14 bases in the middle. Germline-derived CDR1 and CDR2 are SGHNT and YENEEA. There are 13 residues in the CDR3.

This clonotype was recorded many times. The rearrangement uses TRBV27 and TRBJ1-1; 9 positions agree with TRBD1. The CDR3 has 17 residues. Germline lookup yields CDR1 MNHEY and CDR2 SMNVEV (reference sequence). Trimming cost V 6 bases and J 6 bases; bases outside gene matches: 17. CDR3 region: CASSLRVNRGRESEAFF. CDR3 in DNA: TGTGCCAGCAGCCTGCGCGTCAACAGGGGGCGGGAATCTGAAGCTTTCTTT.

This clonotype has just a few counts. The gene calls are TRBV5-1 and TRBJ2-3; D gene uncertain. The CDR3 consists of 14 residues. The V gene's germline CDR1 is SGHRS and CDR2 YFSETQ. Trimming cost V 5 bases and J 2 bases, with 12 bases left between them. The CDR3 here is CASRLEKFTDTQYF. CDR3 nucleotides: TGCGCCAGCAGGCTGGAAAAATTCACAGATACGCAGTATTTT.

The rearrangement joins TRBV7-9 to TRBJ2-7; 7 bases fit TRBD2. V lost 5 bases to trimming and J lost 0 bases; unmatched junction nucleotides: 13. Germline CDR1 and CDR2: SEHNR and FQNEAQ (reference sequence). The CDR3 is 17 amino acids. Here the CDR3 DNA reads TGTGCCAGCAGCGACCCCGGGGCGGGCGGGAGCTCCTACGAGCAGTACTTC. Residues: CASSDPGAGGSSYEQYF.

The J gene is TRBJ2-7, the V gene TRBV5-1; D may be TRBD1 (5 bases). Between the trimmed V and J ends, which lost 0 bases and 2 bases, there was a span of 9 bases. The CDR3 has 14 residues. CDR1 is SGHRS, CDR2 YFSETQ, per germline. CDR3 region: CASSLEQAPYEQYF. CDR3 nucleotides: TGCGCCAGCAGCTTGGAACAGGCCCCCTACGAGCAGTACTTC. The full variable domain, completed using reference TRBV5-1 and TRBJ2-7, is KAGVTQTPRYLIKTRGQQVTLSCSPISGHRSVSWYQQTPGQGLQFLFEYFSETQRNKGNFPGRFSGRQFSNSRSEMNVSTLELGDSALYLCASSLEQAPYEQYFGPGTRLTVT.

Comments on this clonotype: A much more abundant neighbour one base away suggests this may be a read error. The V gene is TRBV6-1, the J gene TRBJ1-1; the D is unclear. The CDR3 runs to 14 residues. Looked up from germline, CDR1 is MNHNS and CDR2 is SASEGT. The CDR3 coding sequence is TGTGCCAGCAGTGGAGAAGCGGCAAAGACTGAAGCTTTTTTT. Amino acids: CASSGEAAKTEAFF.

The chain links TRBV27 to TRBJ2-7; the D gene is possibly TRBD1 (6 bases). The CDR3 covers 14 residues. V lost 5 bases and J 5 bases, leaving 16 bases between the germline ends. Germline CDR1 is MNHEY and CDR2 is SMNVEV (reference sequence). CDR3 DNA: TGTGCCAGCAGTGCAATACAGGGTGCTGACGAGCAGTACTTC. Its protein is CASSAIQGADEQYF.

This clonotype showed up many times. The V call is TRBV4-1, the J call TRBJ2-1; D gene unclear. The V gene's germline CDR1 is MGHRA and CDR2 YSYEKL. The V and J ends lost 7 bases and 3 bases respectively, with 10 bases between them. This CDR3 region has 13 residues. The chain's CDR3 is CASKGVNYNEQFF. The CDR3 DNA sequence: TGCGCCAGCAAGGGCGTCAACTACAATGAGCAGTTCTTC.

The J gene is TRBJ1-4, the V gene TRBV18; TRBD1 matches at 10 bases. Germline V gene sequence: CDR1 KGHSH, CDR2 LQKENI. Trimming cost V 0 bases and J 8 bases; bases outside gene matches: 15. This CDR3 has 19 amino acids. The CDR3 protein is CASSPPTVERDRGYEKLFF. The CDR3 DNA reads TGTGCCAGCTCACCACCGACGGTTGAGCGGGACAGGGGCTACGAAAAACTGTTTTTT.